This T cell receptor (beta chain) was observed in a study of blood T cell repertoires in COVID-19. Across the study: Material from acute and convalescent COVID-19 was sourced from the United States, Italy and Spain.

Germline-derived CDR1 and CDR2 are LGHNA and YSLEER. This CDR3 is built from 14 residues. Germline trimming cut 4 bases from V and 2 bases from J; bases unmatched to any gene: 4. Participants came from some 26 US areas, aged about 18 to 100 years. Participant reports of clinical history set cohort assignment. Authors' processing steps: For nucleated cells, counts were estimated from reference gene primer amplification. Produced via immunoSEQ multiplex PCR; TCRdb's table is partial and in-frame only. The V and J calls and clone size come from that table; D and trimming were worked out from the DNA. The table includes over 250,000 clones, approximately 86% detected once.

The chain has TRBV4-3 and TRBJ2-5; 7 bases match TRBD1. The sequenced material came from PBMCs or T cells enriched from blood (not recorded which). The clonotype was recovered from a woman between 18 and 29 years old who had recovered from COVID-19. Written as DNA, the CDR3 is TGCGCCAGCAGCCTACAGGGGAATCAAGAGACCCAGTACTTC. The encoded protein is CASSLQGNQETQYF.